This T cell receptor beta chain was profiled in a study of human T cells and chemical hapten exposure. Study in general: Subjects had 2% DPC placed on about 2 cm by about 2 cm of upper inner arm skin for sensitization. Across the whole study, which lasted around 24 weeks, patients were given diphenylcyclopropenone on the scalp once a week.

Time point described: pre-sensitization, week 0. Treatment in this sample: therapeutic diphenylcyclopropenone sensitization with weekly scalp DPC. As to this clonotype: The antigen remains undetermined.

Authors' data handling: From around 20,000 to 690,000 TCRs were found per sample, with a median of 95,638. TCRdb recomputed calls from the RACE reads with MiXCR, one row per CDR3 protein. These V and J calls are TCRdb output, not the study's own analysis. Among 270,000 or so distinct CDR3 sequences listed, 7.5% to 8% were seen once. Germline CDR1 reads DFQATT; CDR2 reads SNEGSKA (reference sequence). CDR3 length: 14 amino acids. Study-level results: Every donor had alopecia, and their immune response may therefore differ from healthy people's.

The chain has TRBV20-1 and TRBJ1-5; D is unclear. The receptor comes from a man between 18 and 35 years old with alopecia areata. Some clones in this sample may be carry-over from other donors' samples. The material was whole blood, obtained in connection with sensitization to the hapten diphenylcyclopropenone (DPC). The CDR3 loop is CSWGPMGSNQPQHF. In DNA, the CDR3 is TGCAGCTGGGGTCCGATGGGTAGCAATCAGCCCCAGCATTTT.